A single sample is the source of the 32 T cell receptor beta chains below, sequenced in a study of blood T cells in healthy people across ages (dated by TCRdb to about 2015). Libraries came from 5' RACE. Sequenced using an Illumina HiSeq 2500. A second roughly 6 to 12 cycle PCR used a sample-barcoded 5' primer and a J-beta primer mix. TCRdb reran the public reads through fastp at Q25 and MiXCR, keeping productive beta chains. Under each unique CDR3 protein, matching rows form one entry showing the most common genes and DNA. This sample gives just over 800,000 distinct CDR3 sequences in total; around 68% of them show up just once. The ten largest clones add up to 28% of the sample. The sample consisted of blood. The receptor source for this set is a man under 40 in good health.

J is TRBJ1-1 and V is TRBV15; D gene uncertain. Trimming stripped 1 base from V and 2 bases from J, with 11 bases between. The length of the CDR3 is 15 residues. Germline V lookup: CDR1 LNHNV, CDR2 YYDKDF (reference sequence). The CDR3 region has the DNA TGTGCCACCAGCAGAGTAGCGGGAAGAAACACTGAAGCTTTCTTT. It yields the protein CATSRVAGRNTEAFF.

The genes are TRBV6-2 or TRBV6-3 and TRBJ2-7; the D gene is possibly TRBD2 (6 bases). There are 16 residues in the CDR3. Trimming left V 6 bases short and J 2 bases short, with 20 bases between. Germline CDR1 is MNHEY and CDR2 is SVGEGT. In DNA, the CDR3 is TGTGCCAGCAGGCCCGAACCGGGACGGGGGACCTACGAGCAGTACTTC. Protein sequence: CASRPEPGRGTYEQYF.

The chain uses TRBV7-8 and TRBJ2-7; D is unresolved. The CDR3 loop spans 13 amino acids. Per the germline V gene, CDR1 is SGHVS and CDR2 is FQNEAQ. Trimming pared 4 bases from V and 0 bases from J, leaving 7 bases between. DNA of the CDR3: TGTGCCAGCAGCTGGAGAAGCTCCTACGAGCAGTACTTC. Protein: CASSWRSSYEQYF.

The CDR3 DNA reads TGCAGTGCTATCGGGACTGTCTACAATGAGCAGTACTTC. Translation: CSAIGTVYNEQYF. The V call is TRBV20-1, the J call TRBJ2-1; D possibly corresponds to TRBD2 (6 bases). The J call may be incorrect, as the DNA end agrees better with TRBJ2-7. This CDR3 region has 13 residues. From germline, CDR1 is DFQATT and CDR2 SNEGSKA (reference sequence).

The rearrangement uses TRBV9 and TRBJ1-5; D is undetermined. The V gene lost 0 bases and the J gene lost 0 bases, with 4 bases spanning the gap. The CDR3 contains 14 residues. CDR1 is SGDLS, CDR2 YYNGEE, per germline. The CDR3 here is CASSVDHSNQPQHF. The DNA of the CDR3 is TGTGCCAGCAGCGTAGACCATAGCAATCAGCCCCAGCATTTT.

Comments on this clonotype: The conserved final phenylalanine or tryptophan is absent from the CDR3, which likely points to a read error. The rearrangement joins TRBV3-1 to TRBJ2-4; D call uncertain. The CDR3 is 14 residues long. The V end was cut by 0 bases, the J end by 1 base, with 4 bases between. The germline gives CDR1 LGHDT, CDR2 YNNKEL (reference sequence). In DNA form, the CDR3 reads TGTGCCAGCAGCCAAGATTTGGCCAAAAACATTCAGTACTAC. Translated, it gives CASSQDLAKNIQYY.

This clonotype has at least ten counts. The V and J genes are TRBV10-3 and TRBJ1-6, with TRBD1 identical over 7 bases. The CDR3 extends over 14 amino acids. After removal of 7 bases from V and 10 bases from J, the junction contained 10 bases not matched to a gene. In germline, CDR1 is ENHRY, CDR2 SYGVKD. The CDR3 spells CAIKTGSDESPLHF. The CDR3 DNA sequence: TGTGCCATCAAGACAGGGTCGGACGAATCACCCCTCCACTTT.

This rearrangement joins TRBV4-3 to TRBJ2-7; D perhaps matches TRBD2 (6 bases). Germline CDR1 reads LGHNA; CDR2 reads YSLEER. The CDR3 is 15 amino acids. Trimming removed 4 bases from V and 0 bases from J, with 13 bases in between. The CDR3 DNA sequence: TGCGCCAGCAGCCCCGTGGCGGGGAGCTCCTACGAGCAGTACTTC. This gives the protein CASSPVAGSSYEQYF.

The chain combines TRBV25-1 with TRBJ2-5, with 10 bases lining up with TRBD1. This CDR3 has 17 residues. Germline CDR1 reads MGHDK; CDR2 reads SYGVNS. V trimming: 0 bases; J trimming: 2 bases; junction bases outside the gene matches: 6. CDR3 DNA: TGTGCCAGCAGTGAATATAATTTGGGACAGGGGCAAGAGACCCAGTACTTC. Translating it yields CASSEYNLGQGQETQYF.

Details on this clonotype: Mismatch with germline at one junction end may stem from a read error. The chain recombines TRBV20-1 with TRBJ2-1, with TRBD2 matching over 10 bases. The CDR3 sequence is 15 residues long. From germline, CDR1 is DFQATT and CDR2 SNEGSKA (reference sequence). In nucleotides, the CDR3 is TGCAGTGCCCAGACGCCAGCGGGGGGGGACAATGGGCAGTTCTTC. Translating gives CSAQTPAGGDNGQFF.

This clonotype was seen once. The rearrangement joins TRBV9 to TRBJ2-7, with TRBD2 as a possible D gene (5 bases). In germline, CDR1 is SGDLS, CDR2 YYNGEE. Trimming cost V 4 bases and J 2 bases, with 16 bases left between them. The CDR3 spans 15 residues. CDR3 nucleotides: TGTGCCAGCAGCCCAGTGGACTCGACGACCTACGAGCAGTACTTC. It yields the protein CASSPVDSTTYEQYF.

The V and J genes are TRBV7-2 and TRBJ1-1; perhaps TRBD1 as D (6 bases). Germline V lookup: CDR1 SGHTA, CDR2 FQGNSA. V shed 5 bases and J shed 4 bases, with 20 bases lying between them. The CDR3 length is 16 residues. The CDR3 reads CASSPLPGHQTTEAFF. The CDR3 DNA is TGTGCCAGCAGCCCGCTACCGGGACACCAAACCACTGAAGCTTTCTTT.

This clonotype was detected only a few times. V and J are TRBV6-2 or TRBV6-3 and TRBJ2-5; 10 nucleotides match TRBD1. The J call is in doubt because the DNA end fits TRBJ2-7 better. This CDR3 is 13 amino acids long. CDR1 and CDR2 (germline): MNHEY, SVGEGT. In DNA form, the CDR3 reads TGTGCCATTAAGGGACAGGGGTTCGACGAGCAGTACTTC. Translation gives CAIKGQGFDEQYF.

The gene calls are TRBV5-1 and TRBJ2-1, with D perhaps given as TRBD1 or TRBD2 (5 bases each). The germline gives CDR1 SGHRS, CDR2 YFSETQ. Between the trimmed V and J ends, which lost 4 bases and 6 bases, there was a span of 20 bases. CDR3 length: 16 amino acids. CDR3 loop: CASSPGRFMVGNEQFF. CDR3 DNA sequence: TGCGCCAGCAGCCCGGGACGGTTCATGGTGGGCAATGAGCAGTTCTTC.

The J gene is TRBJ2-2, the V gene TRBV4-3, with TRBD1 as a possible D gene (6 bases). Trimming took 6 bases from V and 6 from J, leaving 11 bases between them. The CDR3 contains 13 residues. Germline V gene lookup returns CDR1 LGHNA and CDR2 YSLEER. In DNA form, the CDR3 reads TGCGCCAGCAGTATCGCAGGGGCCGGGGAGCTGTTTTTT. Translated, it gives CASSIAGAGELFF.

V is TRBV27 and J is TRBJ2-5; TRBD2 matches 10 bases. The trim removed 2 bases at V and 11 bases at J, leaving 11 bases unmatched. The CDR3 is 15 amino acids. Germline V gives CDR1 MNHEY, CDR2 SMNVEV (reference sequence). DNA for the CDR3: TGTGCCAGCAGTTTAGCGTGGGGACTAGCGTCAGGGCAGTACTTC. Its protein product is CASSLAWGLASGQYF.

This sequence joins TRBV6-1 and TRBJ2-7; 7 bases fit TRBD2. Germline values: CDR1 MNHNS, CDR2 SASEGT. The J segment lost 7 bases and the V segment lost 7 bases, leaving 13 bases of the junction unmatched. There are 14 residues in the CDR3. CDR3: CASTSLGGAGEQYF. In nucleotides, the CDR3 is TGTGCCAGCACCTCCTTGGGGGGAGCGGGAGAGCAGTACTTC.

Comments on this clonotype: A much larger clonotype is one base distant, so this may be a read error. The chain recombines TRBV7-2 with TRBJ2-1; maybe TRBD1 (6 bases). The DNA end favors TRBJ2-7, so the J call may be wrong. CDR1 is SGHTA, CDR2 FQGNSA, per germline. There are 15 residues in the CDR3. The CDR3 DNA is TGTGCCAGCAGCATCCGTTCAACAGGGTACAATGAGCAGTACTTC. Protein product: CASSIRSTGYNEQYF.

The rearrangement uses TRBV6-1 and TRBJ2-1, with 7 bases fitting TRBD1. After removal of 1 base from V and 6 bases from J, the junction contained 9 bases not matched to a gene. Germline assignment: CDR1 MNHNS and CDR2 SASEGT. The CDR3 has 16 amino acids. The CDR3 coding sequence is TGTGCCAGCAGTGAAGGAATCGACAGGGTCGGCAATGAGCAGTTCTTC. Translated: CASSEGIDRVGNEQFF.

The chain carries TRBV6-5 and TRBJ2-1; 9 nucleotides line up with TRBD1. The germline V gene encodes CDR1 MNHEY and CDR2 SVGAGI. J lost 7 bases, V lost 5 bases, and 3 bases had no gene match. The CDR3 spans 13 residues. The CDR3 is CASSGDRGNEQFF. For the CDR3, the DNA is TGTGCCAGCAGTGGAGACAGGGGGAATGAGCAGTTCTTC.

The genes are TRBV29-1 and TRBJ2-5; no firm D call. This CDR3 has 13 amino acids. The germline gives CDR1 SQVTM, CDR2 ANQGSEA. The V end lost 7 bases, the J end lost 4 bases, and 16 bases lay between the germline ends. CDR3: CSAETTQRETQYF. The CDR3 DNA sequence: TGCAGCGCTGAGACCACGCAGAGAGAGACCCAGTACTTC.

The chain carries TRBV28 and TRBJ2-7; D unclear. This CDR3 spans 11 amino acids. CDR1 and CDR2 (germline): MDHEN, SYDVKM. The ends were cut back, 5 bases at V and 6 bases at J, with 8 bases in the middle. The DNA for the CDR3 is TGTGCCAGCAGTCTCCGGGTCGAGCAGTACTTC. Its translation: CASSLRVEQYF. The full variable domain, completed using reference TRBV28 and TRBJ2-7, is DVKVTQSSRYLVKRTGEKVFLECVQDMDHENMFWYRQDPGLGLRLIYFSYDVKMKEKGDIPEGYSVSREKKERFSLILESASTNQTSMYLCASSLRVEQYFGPGTRLTVT.

This clonotype has a handful of counts. The V call is TRBV3-1, the J call TRBJ2-3; unclear D gene. The CDR3 has 15 amino acids. Germline-derived CDR1 and CDR2 are LGHDT and YNNKEL (reference sequence). V was pared by 1 base and J by 0 bases, with 8 bases between. Here the CDR3 DNA reads TGTGCCAGCAGCCAAGCCACCCTGAGCACAGATACGCAGTATTTT. Translated: CASSQATLSTDTQYF.

The CDR3 region is CASSIRGPPYEQYF. CDR3 DNA: TGCGCCAGCAGCATCAGGGGTCCCCCCTACGAGCAGTACTTC. The rearrangement links TRBV5-1 to TRBJ2-4; D may be TRBD1 (6 bases). The DNA matches TRBJ2-7 better at its end, which makes the J call doubtful. The CDR3 has 14 residues. Germline loops: CDR1 SGHRS, CDR2 YFSETQ.

The chain carries TRBV15 and TRBJ1-4; 7 nucleotides match TRBD1. V lost 3 bases, J lost 1 base, and 2 bases stayed unmatched. This CDR3 is built from 15 residues. The germline gives CDR1 LNHNV, CDR2 YYDKDF (reference sequence). The CDR3 loop reads CATSRDRITNEKLFF. The CDR3 DNA is TGTGCCACCAGCAGGGACAGGATAACTAATGAAAAACTGTTTTTT.

V gene TRBV6-5 combines with J gene TRBJ2-3; 8 bases fit TRBD1. Germline V gives CDR1 MNHEY, CDR2 SVGAGI. J lost 4 bases, V lost 2 bases, and 5 bases had no gene match. CDR3 length: 15 amino acids. This chain's CDR3 is CASSYTGGDADTQYF. CDR3 DNA: TGTGCCAGCAGTTACACAGGGGGTGACGCAGATACGCAGTATTTT.

The CDR3 bases are TGTGCCAGCAGCCCCCAGATCGGCGGGGGGGCGATTGAGCAGTTCTTC. Translated, it gives CASSPQIGGGAIEQFF. The chain combines TRBV9 with TRBJ2-1, with TRBD2 identical over 9 bases. Losses at the gene ends were 4 bases for V and 9 bases for J; bases not matched to a gene: 14. CDR1 and CDR2 (germline): SGDLS, YYNGEE. The CDR3 loop spans 16 amino acids.

This clonotype has only a few counts. This sequence joins TRBV29-1 and TRBJ2-1; D perhaps matches TRBD2 (7 bases). The ends were cut back, 8 bases at V and 7 bases at J, with 18 bases in the middle. Germline values: CDR1 SQVTM, CDR2 ANQGSEA. This CDR3 comprises 13 residues. CDR3 protein: CSSRGGGRNEQFF. CDR3 nucleotide sequence: TGCAGCTCCAGAGGGGGGGGACGGAATGAGCAGTTCTTC.

The J gene is TRBJ1-5, the V gene TRBV28; TRBD1 might be the D (5 bases). The V end lost 7 bases, the J end lost 5 bases, and 12 bases lay between the germline ends. CDR1 MDHEN and CDR2 SYDVKM come from the germline V gene. The CDR3 is 13 amino acids. CDR3 bases: TGTGCCAGCACTGGGACGGGAGATCAGCCCCAGCATTTT. Protein: CASTGTGDQPQHF.

The genes are TRBV7-8 and TRBJ2-4, with 10 nucleotides matching TRBD1. Looked up from germline, CDR1 is SGHVS and CDR2 is FQNEAQ. V trimming: 5 bases; J trimming: 5 bases; junction bases outside the gene matches: 15. CDR3 length equals 18 residues. The CDR3 sequence: CASSMAWRDRGSENIQYF. The CDR3, as DNA: TGTGCCAGCAGCATGGCGTGGCGGGACAGGGGAAGCGAAAACATTCAGTACTTC. The complete variable domain, with remaining parts taken from reference TRBV7-8 and TRBJ2-4, reads GAGVSQSPRYKVAKRGQDVALRCDPISGHVSLFWYQQALGQGPEFLTYFQNEAQLDKSGLPSDRFFAERPEGSVSTLKIQRTQQEDSAVYLCASSMAWRDRGSENIQYFGAGTRLSVL.

This chain uses TRBV4-3 with TRBJ1-2; D may be TRBD1 (5 bases). V was pared by 3 bases and J by 4 bases, with 12 bases between. Germline V lookup: CDR1 LGHNA, CDR2 YSLEER. The CDR3 has 14 amino acids. The CDR3 is CASSQGRSVYGYTF. CDR3 in DNA: TGCGCCAGCAGCCAGGGACGGTCGGTCTATGGCTACACCTTC.

The chain combines TRBV7-9 with TRBJ2-7; possible D gene TRBD2, 5 bases. The CDR3 spans 15 residues. Between the trimmed V and J ends, which lost 5 bases and 0 bases, there was a span of 14 bases. Germline lookup yields CDR1 SEHNR and CDR2 FQNEAQ (reference sequence). DNA for the CDR3: TGTGCCAGCAGCCCCCACCGGGATAGCTCCTACGAGCAGTACTTC. Translated: CASSPHRDSSYEQYF.